Listed here are 23 T cell receptor beta chains from one sample, sequenced in a study of blood T cells in healthy people across ages (dated by TCRdb to between 2015 and 2017). Preparation of the library involved 5' RACE. Sequenced on an Illumina HiSeq 2500. A second PCR of roughly 6 to 12 cycles was performed with a sample-barcoded 5' primer and a J-beta primer mix. TCRdb reworked the public reads: Q25 trimming with fastp, MiXCR clone assembly, productive beta chains retained. Rows with a matching CDR3 protein are joined into one entry that keeps the most common DNA and genes. This sample comprises 650,000 to 800,000 distinct CDR3 sequences, roughly 44% of them detected only once. The top ten constitute around 21% of the sample. The sequenced sample was blood. The origin of the receptors is a man aged 60 to 69 in good health.

The chain uses TRBV30 and TRBJ2-5; D is uncertain. The J call may be wrong; the DNA end is better matched by TRBJ2-7. The CDR3 totals 14 residues. CDR1 is GTSNPN and CDR2 is SVGIG in the germline V gene (reference sequence). The DNA of the CDR3 is TGTGCCTGGAGTCAGTTGGGCCATAGGTACGAGCAGTACTTC. Translated: CAWSQLGHRYEQYF.

Of note for this clonotype: A read error may account for a junction end that differs from germline. This rearrangement joins TRBV24-1 to TRBJ2-3; 9 bases agree with TRBD1. The CDR3 spans 13 residues. The V gene's germline CDR1 is KGHDR and CDR2 SFDVKD. The CDR3 sequence is CATDTGGTDTQYF. The DNA for the CDR3 is TGTGCCACCGACACAGGGGGCACCGATACGCAGTATTTT.

This clonotype was counted a few times. The V gene is TRBV4-3, the J gene TRBJ2-2; D is undetermined. The ends were cut back, 3 bases at V and 0 bases at J, with 8 bases in the middle. Germline assignment: CDR1 LGHNA and CDR2 YSLEER. CDR3 length equals 15 residues. Here the CDR3 DNA reads TGCGCCAGCAGCCAGGGCTACACGAACACCGGGGAGCTGTTTTTT. Its protein is CASSQGYTNTGELFF.

In this sample, this clonotype turned up a few times. This rearrangement joins TRBV20-1 to TRBJ1-4, with TRBD1 as a possible D gene (5 bases). The germline V and J ends were trimmed by 6 bases and 7 bases, with 12 bases remaining between them. The CDR3 covers 12 residues. Germline assignment: CDR1 DFQATT and CDR2 SNEGSKA (reference sequence). The CDR3 DNA reads TGCAGTGCCCAGGGTGTGGGTGAAAAACTGTTTTTT. Translation: CSAQGVGEKLFF.

This sequence joins TRBV11-2 and TRBJ1-2; the D gene is possibly TRBD1 (5 bases). The CDR3 has 14 residues. CDR1 is SGHAT and CDR2 is FQNNGV in the germline V gene. The V end lost 4 bases, the J end lost 7 bases, and 16 bases lay between the germline ends. CDR3 nucleotides: TGTGCCAGCAGCTACCGTGGGGGAAAACGTGGCTACACCTTC. It specifies CASSYRGGKRGYTF. Complete variable domain (other parts from reference TRBV11-2 and TRBJ1-2): EAGVAQSPRYKIIEKRQSVAFWCNPISGHATLYWYQQILGQGPKLLIQFQNNGVVDDSQLPKDRFSAERLKGVDSTLKIQPAKLEDSAVYLCASSYRGGKRGYTFGSGTRLTVV.

V usage is TRBV10-2 and J usage is TRBJ2-1; D possibly corresponds to TRBD1 (6 bases). Germline V gene sequence: CDR1 WSHSY, CDR2 SAAADI. This CDR3 comprises 13 residues. V lost 4 bases and J 6 bases, leaving 10 bases between the germline ends. CDR3: CASSALGANEQFF. Written as DNA, the CDR3 is TGCGCCAGCAGTGCCCTGGGGGCCAATGAGCAGTTCTTC.

The chain uses TRBV20-1 and TRBJ1-2; D perhaps matches TRBD1 (6 bases). Germline V lookup: CDR1 DFQATT, CDR2 SNEGSKA (reference sequence). This CDR3 has 15 residues. The germline V and J ends were trimmed by 1 base and 2 bases, with 14 bases remaining between them. The CDR3, as DNA: TGCAGTGCTAGAGCAAGAGCAGGGGAAAACTATGGCTACACCTTC. Translation: CSARARAGENYGYTF.

This clonotype was seen a handful of times. The CDR3 sequence: CASSSGGADETQYF. In nucleotides, the CDR3 is TGCGCCAGCAGCTCTGGGGGGGCCGACGAGACCCAGTACTTC. The genes are TRBV5-1 and TRBJ2-5; tentatively, D is TRBD2 (7 bases). The V end was cut by 3 bases, the J end by 5 bases, with 14 bases between. The CDR3 has 14 residues. Germline-derived CDR1 and CDR2 are SGHRS and YFSETQ.

To note about this clonotype: A junction end diverges from the germline sequence, so it may reflect a read error. The chain carries TRBV12-3 or TRBV12-4 and TRBJ1-2; weak D call: TRBD1 (5 bases). This CDR3 contains 16 residues. The CDR3 reads CASSLAGPGTNYGYTF. CDR3 coding DNA: TGTGCCAGTAGTTTAGCGGGTCCAGGGACCAACTATGGCTACACCTTC.

This clonotype appeared many times. The chain carries TRBV12-3 or TRBV12-4 and TRBJ2-5, with D tentatively TRBD1 or TRBD2 (5 bases each). The V and J ends lost 5 bases and 1 base respectively, with 20 bases between them. The CDR3 contains 17 residues. CDR3 amino acids: CASSITTGPGFQETQYF. In DNA form, the CDR3 reads TGTGCCAGCAGTATAACTACAGGCCCGGGGTTCCAAGAGACCCAGTACTTC.

This clonotype was counted at least ten times. The rearrangement joins TRBV7-2 to TRBJ2-7; TRBD2 might be the D (6 bases). From germline, CDR1 is SGHTA and CDR2 FQGNSA. V was cut by 2 bases and J by 2 bases, with 13 bases left in between. This CDR3 has 15 residues. The CDR3: CASSLYSSGPYEQYF. The DNA for the CDR3 is TGTGCCAGCAGCTTATATTCCAGCGGGCCCTACGAGCAGTACTTC. The full variable domain, completed using reference TRBV7-2 and TRBJ2-7, is GAGVSQSPSNKVTEKGKDVELRCDPISGHTALYWYRQSLGQGLEFLIYFQGNSAPDKSGLPSDRFSAERTGGSVSTLTIQRTQQEDSAVYLCASSLYSSGPYEQYFGPGTRLTVT.

This rearrangement joins TRBV12-3 or TRBV12-4 to TRBJ2-1; D uncertain. The CDR3 loop spans 13 amino acids. Trimming pared 4 bases from V and 7 bases from J, leaving 11 bases between. CDR3 in DNA: TGTGCCAGCAGTTCAAGACTGGCGAATGAGCAGTTCTTC. Translating it yields CASSSRLANEQFF.

The chain links TRBV12-3 or TRBV12-4 to TRBJ1-2; unclear D gene. The length of the CDR3 is 17 residues. Trimming took 3 bases from V and 4 from J, leaving 21 bases between them. CDR3 coding DNA: TGTGCCAGCAGTTTTAAGTCATGGAAGGGTAGCCGCTATGGCTACACCTTC. Protein sequence: CASSFKSWKGSRYGYTF.

Notes on this clonotype: One end of the junction does not line up with germline, which may come from a read error. This chain joins TRBV4-3 and TRBJ1-2, with D possibly TRBD1 on 5 matching bases. The CDR3 totals 15 residues. Germline CDR1 is LGHNA and CDR2 is YSLEER. The CDR3 DNA follows: TGCGCCGGCAGCCAAGACCGGGGACCGGCCTATGGCTACACCTTC. It specifies CAGSQDRGPAYGYTF.

Of note for this clonotype: A much more abundant neighbour one base away suggests this may be a read error. This chain joins TRBV29-1 and TRBJ2-1, with 9 nucleotides matching TRBD2. Germline lookup yields CDR1 SQVTM and CDR2 ANQGSEA. This CDR3 region has 16 residues. Unmatched junction bases numbered 17, after V lost 3 bases and J lost 11 bases. CDR3 bases: TGCAGCGTTGATCGCCTGGCGGGCGGGGGGGGAGATAAGCAGTTCTTC. Its protein product is CSVDRLAGGGGDKQFF.

In this sample, this clonotype turned up a few times. The chain employs TRBV20-1 and TRBJ2-1; D is unclear. The CDR3 contains 14 residues. The germline gives CDR1 DFQATT, CDR2 SNEGSKA (reference sequence). V was clipped by 0 bases and J by 1 base, with 7 bases between them. The CDR3 region is CSARDQLSYNEQFF. As DNA, the CDR3 is TGCAGTGCTAGAGATCAGCTTTCCTACAATGAGCAGTTCTTC.

This clonotype showed up just a few times. The genes are TRBV3-1 and TRBJ1-6, with D possibly being TRBD1 (6 bases). This CDR3 is 15 amino acids long. CDR1 LGHDT and CDR2 YNNKEL come from the germline V gene (reference sequence). Trimming stripped 5 bases from V and 7 bases from J, with 15 bases between. The CDR3 sequence is CASSTAGVENSPLHF. DNA of the CDR3: TGTGCCAGCAGCACTGCAGGGGTGGAGAATTCACCCCTCCACTTT.

This clonotype was counted between two and nine times. The rearrangement joins TRBV20-1 to TRBJ2-7, with 9 bases that match TRBD2. This CDR3 comprises 15 residues. The germline V gene has CDR1 DFQATT and CDR2 SNEGSKA (reference sequence). V trimming: 5 bases; J trimming: 5 bases; junction bases outside the gene matches: 13. CDR3 sequence: CSAPLGGGAQNEQYF. CDR3 DNA: TGCAGTGCTCCCCTTGGCGGGGGGGCCCAAAACGAGCAGTACTTC.

In this sample, this clonotype turned up a few times. The chain has TRBV5-5 and TRBJ2-7; 9 bases are shared with TRBD1. V lost 3 bases, J lost 1 base, and 5 bases stayed unmatched. This CDR3 is 15 amino acids long. The germline CDR1 and CDR2 sequences are SGHKS and YYEKEE (reference sequence). The CDR3 DNA sequence: TGTGCCAGCAGCTCCCCCGGGACAGGGTCCTACGAGCAGTACTTC. This sequence encodes CASSSPGTGSYEQYF.

This clonotype turned up a few times. The CDR3 here is CASRPGLEGAEQYF. As DNA, the CDR3 is TGTGCCAGCCGACCGGGACTAGAAGGTGCCGAGCAGTACTTC. V gene TRBV7-9 combines with J gene TRBJ2-5; the match to TRBD2 covers 8 bases. TRBJ2-7 explains the end of the DNA better; the J call may be wrong. Germline V gene sequence: CDR1 SEHNR, CDR2 FQNEAQ (reference sequence). This CDR3 region has 14 residues.

The chain couples TRBV12-3 or TRBV12-4 to TRBJ1-2; D is unclear. This CDR3 comprises 13 residues. V was trimmed by 4 bases and J by 3 bases, leaving 9 bases between them. This chain's CDR3 is CASSSPEYYGYTF. The DNA of the CDR3 is TGTGCCAGCAGTTCTCCAGAATACTATGGCTACACCTTC.

This clonotype was observed a handful of times. The V and J genes are TRBV7-9 and TRBJ2-7; 12 nucleotides line up with TRBD1. J gave up 4 bases and V 5 bases, and 12 bases lay outside the gene matches. This CDR3 is built from 17 residues. Germline V gene data show CDR1 as SEHNR and CDR2 as FQNEAQ (reference sequence). The CDR3: CASSPRDPGQGAYEQYF. The CDR3 region has the DNA TGTGCCAGCAGCCCCCGGGATCCGGGACAGGGGGCTTACGAGCAGTACTTC.

This chain's CDR3 is CSAREGLTSYEQFF. As DNA, the CDR3 is TGCAGTGCTAGAGAAGGACTCACCTCCTACGAGCAGTTCTTC. The rearrangement links TRBV20-1 to TRBJ2-1; tentatively, D is TRBD2 (5 bases). Trimming left V 0 bases short and J 10 bases short, with 16 bases between. Germline V gives CDR1 DFQATT, CDR2 SNEGSKA (reference sequence). The CDR3 spans 14 residues.